The 28 T cell receptor beta chains in this list originate from one sample, sequenced in a study of CD8 T cells in ankylosing spondylitis. Study-wide findings and caveats: A motif in TCR beta, a set of roughly eight highly homologous variants, appeared characteristic of ankylosing spondylitis blood.

Their recognized antigens are unknown. TCRdb re-derived calls from the 5' RACE reads in MiXCR, one entry per CDR3 protein. The sample includes fewer than 400,000 distinct CDR3 sequences, 8% of them seen just once. Sequenced sample: blood, either unsorted or a sorted T cell fraction (not recorded which). These receptors all come from a male donor with ankylosing spondylitis.

This clonotype was recorded a few times. J is TRBJ2-7 and V is TRBV9, with D perhaps given as TRBD1 or TRBD2 (5 bases each). There are 18 residues in the CDR3. Germline lookup yields CDR1 SGDLS and CDR2 YYNGEE. V lost 0 bases and J 3 bases, leaving 22 bases between the germline ends. CDR3 nucleotides: TGTGCCAGCAGCGTAGGTTTGGGGGAATCTACCATGTTCTACGAGCAGTACTTC. This translates into CASSVGLGESTMFYEQYF.

The chain couples TRBV14 to TRBJ1-1; 12 bases agree with TRBD1. V lost 1 base to trimming and J lost 10 bases; unmatched junction nucleotides: 7. Germline values: CDR1 SGHDN, CDR2 FVKESK. There are 15 residues in the CDR3. CDR3 coding DNA: TGTGCCAGCAGCCAAGCCGGGACAGGGGGCCGAGGAGCTTTCTTT. Protein sequence: CASSQAGTGGRGAFF.

This clonotype showed up just a few times. V and J are TRBV20-1 and TRBJ2-7, with D possibly matching TRBD2 (5 bases). Per germline, CDR1 DFQATT and CDR2 SNEGSKA (reference sequence). This CDR3 has 14 residues. Trimming left V 1 base short and J 0 bases short, with 10 bases between. For the CDR3, the DNA is TGCAGTGCTAGAGCGGGGAAACTCTCCTACGAGCAGTACTTC. Translated: CSARAGKLSYEQYF.

V gene TRBV29-1 combines with J gene TRBJ2-4, with 8 bases lining up with TRBD1. The CDR3 sequence is 13 residues long. With V trimmed by 3 bases and J by 5 bases, 3 bases remained unmatched. CDR1 and CDR2 (germline): SQVTM, ANQGSEA. CDR3 in DNA: TGCAGCGTTGACGGACAGGGAGAAAACATTCAGTACTTC. Translating it yields CSVDGQGENIQYF.

This clonotype has ten or more counts. This rearrangement joins TRBV12-3 or TRBV12-4 to TRBJ2-7, with TRBD2 matching over 9 bases. The trim removed 3 bases at V and 4 bases at J, leaving 7 bases unmatched. The CDR3 runs to 15 residues. CDR3 nucleotides: TGTGCCAGCAGTTTGCCCCCTAGCGGGATTTACGAGCAGTACTTC. Amino acid sequence: CASSLPPSGIYEQYF.

This clonotype was detected a few times. The V call is TRBV21-1, the J call TRBJ2-3. TRBV21-1 is assigned pseudogene status. The CDR3 is made up of 16 amino acids. CDR3 region: CASSKREIDSTDTQYF. The CDR3 DNA sequence: TGTGCCAGCAGCAAAAGGGAAATCGACAGCACAGATACGCAGTATTTT.

The V call is TRBV7-6, the J call TRBJ1-6, with 8 bases lining up with TRBD1. The CDR3 is made up of 20 amino acids. In germline, CDR1 is SGHVS, CDR2 FNYEAQ. Trimming cost V 7 bases and J 8 bases; bases outside gene matches: 25. CDR3 DNA: TGTGCCAGCATCCCCGTCGTCCGTGTGAGGGGACAGGCTCGTTATTCACCCCTCCACTTT. It yields the protein CASIPVVRVRGQARYSPLHF.

The sample holds a few counts of this clonotype. The V call is TRBV18, the J call TRBJ2-1, with 7 nucleotides matching TRBD1. CDR3 length equals 20 residues. With 3 bases clipped from V and 0 bases from J, the junction kept 17 bases outside the gene matches. Germline-derived CDR1 and CDR2 are KGHSH and LQKENI. The CDR3 protein is CASSPPGTVGVESSYNEQFF. The CDR3 DNA sequence: TGTGCCAGCTCACCTCCTGGGACAGTAGGTGTCGAGAGCTCCTACAATGAGCAGTTCTTC.

This clonotype occurred a few times. The chain is built from TRBV5-1 and TRBJ1-1; TRBD1 matches at 10 bases. CDR1 and CDR2 from the germline V gene are SGHRS and YFSETQ. After removal of 4 bases from V and 5 bases from J, the junction contained 8 bases not matched to a gene. The CDR3 is made up of 15 amino acids. The CDR3 spells CASSQRQGADTEAFF. CDR3 nucleotide sequence: TGCGCCAGCAGCCAACGACAGGGGGCGGATACTGAAGCTTTCTTT.

The rearrangement uses TRBV12-3 or TRBV12-4 and TRBJ1-1, with D maybe TRBD1 (5 bases). Trimming removed 5 bases from V and 0 bases from J, with 7 bases in between. CDR3 length: 13 residues. CDR3 bases: TGTGCCAGCAGTAAACAGGTGAACACTGAAGCTTTCTTT. Its protein product is CASSKQVNTEAFF.

The chain uses TRBV2 and TRBJ1-5; the D gene is possibly TRBD1 (5 bases). Per the germline V gene, CDR1 is SNHLY and CDR2 is FYNNEI. V lost 6 bases to trimming and J lost 7 bases, with 19 bases between them. This CDR3 spans 15 amino acids. Here the CDR3 reads CASRPDRIVEQPQHF. CDR3 coding DNA: TGTGCCAGCAGGCCCGACAGAATAGTCGAGCAGCCCCAGCATTTT.

This clonotype has at least ten counts. The rearrangement links TRBV6-5 to TRBJ2-3, with D possibly TRBD2 on 6 matching bases. Germline V lookup: CDR1 MNHEY, CDR2 SVGAGI. The CDR3 runs 14 residues. The V end was cut by 3 bases, the J end by 0 bases, with 7 bases between. CDR3 DNA: TGTGCCAGCAGTTATCGGGAGAGCACAGATACGCAGTATTTT. Its translation is CASSYRESTDTQYF.

This clonotype was counted between two and nine times. The chain carries TRBV20-1 and TRBJ2-2, with D tentatively TRBD2 (6 bases). Germline V CDR1 and CDR2: DFQATT, SNEGSKA (reference sequence). This CDR3 has 16 residues. V was pared by 4 bases and J by 1 base, with 16 bases between. As DNA, the CDR3 is TGCAGTGCTAAGCGAGGCAGGAGGGGGAACACCGGGGAGCTGTTTTTT. Protein product: CSAKRGRRGNTGELFF.

This clonotype was counted between two and nine times. The chain uses TRBV28 and TRBJ1-5, with 7 bases lining up with TRBD1. The V and J ends lost 6 bases and 9 bases, in that order; junction bases with no gene match: 14. Germline CDR1 is MDHEN and CDR2 is SYDVKM. The CDR3 is 15 amino acids. The CDR3 spells CASRPPGQRHRPQHF. The CDR3 region has the DNA TGTGCCAGCAGGCCTCCGGGACAGCGTCATCGGCCCCAGCATTTT.

This clonotype occurred many times. The chain uses TRBV5-1 and TRBJ1-5; D uncertain. V was shortened by 3 bases and J by 1 base, with 11 bases between the two germline ends. Germline loops: CDR1 SGHRS, CDR2 YFSETQ. This CDR3 is built from 15 residues. The CDR3: CASSSTPGSNQPQHF. In DNA, the CDR3 is TGCGCCAGCAGCTCCACCCCTGGGAGCAATCAGCCCCAGCATTTT.

This clonotype was seen ten or more times. The gene calls are TRBV28 and TRBJ2-7; 7 nucleotides agree with TRBD1. This CDR3 has 14 amino acids. In germline, CDR1 is MDHEN, CDR2 SYDVKM. V was pared by 6 bases and J by 7 bases, with 12 bases of the junction left unmatched. CDR3 amino acids: CASRTPTGLMEQYF. In nucleotides, the CDR3 is TGTGCCAGCAGAACCCCGACAGGGTTAATGGAGCAGTACTTC.

This clonotype has more than one count but fewer than ten. The chain employs TRBV9 and TRBJ2-4; 12 bases align to TRBD2. Germline V CDR1 and CDR2: SGDLS, YYNGEE. CDR3 length: 16 residues. V dropped 0 bases and J dropped 2; count of bases not matched to a gene: 0. CDR3: CASSVGTSGTKNIQYF. In DNA form, the CDR3 reads TGTGCCAGCAGCGTAGGGACTAGCGGGACCAAAAACATTCAGTACTTC.

The V and J genes are TRBV4-2 and TRBJ2-4; perhaps TRBD2 as D (5 bases). Trimming removed 4 bases from V and 1 base from J, with 17 bases in between. Germline V gene lookup returns CDR1 LGHNA and CDR2 YNFKEQ. CDR3 size: 17 residues. CDR3 nucleotides: TGTGCCAGCAGCCGTGCGGGCACAGACTTGGCCAAAAACATTCAGTACTTC. Residues: CASSRAGTDLAKNIQYF.

This clonotype has just a few counts. The chain couples TRBV28 to TRBJ2-4, with D hard to call. V was cut by 1 base and J by 10 bases, with 17 bases left in between. The CDR3 spans 15 residues. In germline, CDR1 is MDHEN, CDR2 SYDVKM. CDR3 in DNA: TGTGCCAGCAGTTTATTTTCCGGGTCCAGGCGGATTCAGTACTTC. It encodes CASSLFSGSRRIQYF.

This chain joins TRBV15 and TRBJ2-7; possibly TRBD2 for D (5 bases). Trimming took off 1 base at V and 6 bases at J, with 13 bases between the two ends. CDR1 and CDR2 from the germline V gene are LNHNV and YYDKDF (reference sequence). The length of the CDR3 is 14 residues. CDR3 bases: TGTGCCACCAGCAGAGGAACGAGGGTAGGCGAGCAGTACTTC. Its translation is CATSRGTRVGEQYF.

This clonotype showed up many times. The chain combines TRBV4-2 with TRBJ2-5; 16 bases fit TRBD2. This CDR3 has 16 amino acids. Germline-derived CDR1 and CDR2 are LGHNA and YNFKEQ. Trimming removed 3 bases from V and 3 bases from J; junction bases left unmatched: 1. DNA for the CDR3: TGTGCCAGCAGCCAGGGGACTAGCGGGAGGGAAGAGACCCAGTACTTC. Translated: CASSQGTSGREETQYF.

This clonotype was recorded at least ten times. The chain employs TRBV4-3 and TRBJ1-2; maybe TRBD1 (5 bases). The CDR3 is 16 amino acids. Looked up from germline, CDR1 is LGHNA and CDR2 is YSLEER. The V end was cut by 1 base, the J end by 0 bases, with 12 bases between. The CDR3 region is CASSQARTGANYGYTF. CDR3 coding DNA: TGCGCCAGCAGCCAAGCGCGTACAGGAGCTAACTATGGCTACACCTTC.

This clonotype came up many times. V and J are TRBV28 and TRBJ2-1, with D possibly being TRBD1 or TRBD2 (5 bases each). The CDR3 contains 15 residues. V was clipped by 2 bases and J by 1 base, with 9 bases between them. Germline CDR1 reads MDHEN; CDR2 reads SYDVKM. CDR3 nucleotide sequence: TGTGCCAGCAGTTTAGGGGGAGTGTCCTACAATGAGCAGTTCTTC. This encodes CASSLGGVSYNEQFF.

V gene TRBV27 combines with J gene TRBJ2-7; weak D call: TRBD1 (8 bases). V shed 5 bases and J shed 6 bases, with 20 bases lying between them. Germline V gene lookup returns CDR1 MNHEY and CDR2 SMNVEV (reference sequence). The CDR3 consists of 15 residues. The CDR3 loop is CASSPDRGGLSEQYF. CDR3 sequence (DNA): TGTGCCAGCAGTCCAGACAGGGGAGGGCTGAGCGAGCAGTACTTC.

This chain connects TRBV4-3 to TRBJ2-1; weak D call: TRBD2 (6 bases). With 1 base removed from V and 5 bases from J, the gap between germline ends came to 12 bases. The CDR3 consists of 15 residues. Looked up from germline, CDR1 is LGHNA and CDR2 is YSLEER. The CDR3 reads CASSQGIADHNEQFF. CDR3 DNA sequence: TGCGCCAGCAGCCAAGGGATAGCGGACCACAATGAGCAGTTCTTC.

Ten or more counts support this clonotype. The V call is TRBV10-3, the J call TRBJ1-5; no definite D call. CDR1 is ENHRY and CDR2 is SYGVKD in the germline V gene. Trimming took 8 bases from V and 4 from J, leaving 12 bases between them. The CDR3 consists of 13 residues. CDR3 bases: TGTGCCATCCAGTTGGCGGGAAATCAGCCCCAGCATTTT. Translation: CAIQLAGNQPQHF.

The chain recombines TRBV7-6 with TRBJ2-7; the match to TRBD1 covers 9 bases. This CDR3 has 13 amino acids. The germline V gene has CDR1 SGHVS and CDR2 FNYEAQ. The V segment lost 5 bases and the J segment 2 bases; nucleotides outside the gene matches: 1. CDR3 sequence: CASSGQGPYEQYF. The CDR3, as DNA: TGTGCCAGCAGCGGACAGGGGCCCTACGAGCAGTACTTC.

In its sample, this clonotype was seen many times. The V and J genes are TRBV20-1 and TRBJ2-1; tentative D call: TRBD2 (6 bases). The ends were cut back, 6 bases at V and 8 bases at J, with 20 bases in the middle. CDR3 size: 14 residues. CDR1 is DFQATT, CDR2 SNEGSKA, per germline (reference sequence). CDR3 region: CSATRTRGAYEQFF. Written as DNA, the CDR3 is TGCAGTGCCACGCGAACGCGGGGTGCCTATGAGCAGTTCTTC.